This TCR beta chain appears in the sequencing data of a study of identical twins. Findings and limits, study-wide: Excess twin sharing in beta out-of-frame sequences was weaker. A cross-sectional statistical analysis, not follow-up of the same donors, supported the conclusions.

This clonotype has a count of ten or more. Its target is unknown. From the 5' RACE reads, TCRdb called clonotypes with MiXCR, one entry per CDR3 protein. The sample lists 150,000 or so distinct CDR3 sequences; roughly 3.3% were seen once. Germline CDR1 reads SGHTA; CDR2 reads FQGNSA. This CDR3 is 15 amino acids long. V lost 2 bases, J lost 6 bases, and 15 bases lay in between. The donor group consisted entirely of healthy Caucasians. This clonotype was obtained from a man younger than 35 in good health. J is TRBJ2-3 and V is TRBV7-2; TRBD1 might be the D (5 bases). Sequenced material: memory T cells sorted from blood. The CDR3 coding sequence is TGTGCCAGCAGCTTAACTGCCAGGGATGTGGATACGCAGTATTTT. Translated, it gives CASSLTARDVDTQYF.